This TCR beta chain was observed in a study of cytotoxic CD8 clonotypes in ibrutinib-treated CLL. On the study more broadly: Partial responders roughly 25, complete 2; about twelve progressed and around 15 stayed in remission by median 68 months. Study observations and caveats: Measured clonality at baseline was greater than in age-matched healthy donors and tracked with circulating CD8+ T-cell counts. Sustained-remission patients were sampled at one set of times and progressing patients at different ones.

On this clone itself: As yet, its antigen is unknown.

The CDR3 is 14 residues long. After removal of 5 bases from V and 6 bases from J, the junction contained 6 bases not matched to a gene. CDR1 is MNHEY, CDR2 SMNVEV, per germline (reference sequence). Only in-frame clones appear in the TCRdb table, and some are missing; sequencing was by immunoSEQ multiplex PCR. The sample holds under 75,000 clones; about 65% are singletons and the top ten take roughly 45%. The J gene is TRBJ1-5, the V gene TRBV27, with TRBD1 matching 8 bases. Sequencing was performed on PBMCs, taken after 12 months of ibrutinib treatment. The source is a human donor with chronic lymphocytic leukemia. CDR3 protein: CASSTTGGGQPQHF. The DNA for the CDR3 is TGTGCCAGCAGTACAACAGGGGGAGGTCAGCCCCAGCATTTT.